This T cell receptor beta chain was identified in a study of cytomegalovirus exposure and HLA in healthy donors. Study-level points and caveats: The authors listed roughly 150 TCR beta chains as cytomegalovirus-associated. Earlier analysis yielded a pattern in which most TCR beta V segments were productive about 90% or about 30% of the time. Later analysis showed TCR association rates varying by HLA locus, highest for DRB1 and lowest for HLA-C. In all likelihood, a cluster of highly shared sequence variants was a sequencing artifact.

J lost 10 bases, V lost 5 bases, and 9 bases had no gene match. CDR1 SGHAT and CDR2 FQNNGV come from the germline V gene. This CDR3 is built from 14 residues. PCR amplification relied on 60 Vbeta primers (plus 13 Jbeta primers). TCRdb's copy holds only in-frame clones and misses some; the assay was immunoSEQ multiplex PCR. The repertoire has fewer than 250,000 clones, around 83% of them found once; the top ten carry less than 2%. This clone was detected a few times. Its antigen is still unknown. This rearrangement joins TRBV11-2 to TRBJ1-5, with 9 bases identical to TRBD1. The sample was PBMCs. This clonotype was sampled from a man in his forties in good health and CMV-seropositive. CDR3 region: CASSLGQGLHPQHF. CDR3 DNA sequence: TGTGCCAGCAGCCTGGGACAGGGATTACACCCCCAGCATTTT.